This paragraph covers one TCR beta chain sequence. This clonotype was recorded many times. No cognate antigen has been identified for it. Qualities for individual bases were not recorded, and no much larger clone is one base off. The library was produced with RACE. Sequencer: NextSeq 500. During library preparation, unique molecular identifiers were attached to individual cDNA molecules so that TCRs could be counted in a quantitative, reproducible way. For every blood RNA sample, sequencing covered both the TCR alpha and TCR beta chains. The study's processing was this. Samples had a median of roughly 91,000 TCRs, with a range from roughly 23,224 to 700,000. The Decombinator software suite was used to annotate the V, J and CDR3 of the TCR reads. Every sample was subsampled to the same number of TCRs (28,000) for the PS versus PT1 abundance plots. Expanded TCRs were defined as absent before sensitization and observed at least eight times at the 2-week time point. Clones were called with MiXCR by TCRdb after fastp trimmed the public reads at Q25, and only in-frame beta chains were retained. One record per CDR3 amino acid sequence lists the most common genes and DNA. The V and J calls and clone size are TCRdb's, not the authors'. This sample holds over 300,000 distinct CDR3 sequences; 4% to 6% were observed only once. In total, the top ten clones hold just over 2.5% of the sample.

The data originate from a study of human T cells and chemical hapten exposure (dated by TCRdb to the early 2020s). Study-level background: For sensitization, 2% DPC in acetone was applied to a roughly 2 cm by roughly 2 cm area of upper inner arm skin. Approximately 28 alopecia patients gave blood for TCR sequencing at one to four time points (pre-sensitization, 2, 6 and 24 weeks). Libraries were combined into a pool for sequencing, and differences in TCR yield between samples came mainly from small differences in library volumes within the pool. Blood was sampled from patients pre-sensitization (week 0) and at 2, 6 and about 24 weeks after DPC sensitization. In alopecia patients, the study followed how the peripheral blood TCR repertoire changed in vivo over primary and secondary sensitization to diphenylcyclopropenone (DPC), a hapten. Alopecia areata with under or over 50% scalp involvement, alopecia totalis and alopecia universalis were represented in the patient cohort, which was mostly female. Patch testing was done on the upper back using Finn chambers containing 0.01% DPC, and results were scored after 6 days according to International Contact Dermatitis Research Group standards. Patients additionally received weekly therapeutic DPC doses to the scalp throughout the roughly 25-week study period.

CDR1 and CDR2 were assigned from the germline V gene (reference sequence) as DFQATT and SNEGSKA. The CDR3 contains 16 residues, cysteine and phenylalanine counted. The sequence is cut down to CDR3 DNA, 48 bases in frame from base 1. Cut back by 4 bases and 0 bases, the V and J ends lie 19 bases apart. Paper-wide results and their limitations: DPC sensitization did not change how many TCRs were above 1 in 1000 frequency, and no evidence was found of alterations in global repertoire structure. Significantly more large CDR3 similarity clusters were formed by expanded TCRs than by pre-sensitization or healthy control sets, consistent with antigen-driven responses. Because all patients had alopecia, a presumed autoimmune disease, the immune response of the patients might differ from that of healthy individuals. The number of PT1 expanded TCRs positively correlated with patch test score, significant at thresholds 8, 16 and 32 but not 4. Repeated subsampling changed both the strength of the expansion versus patch-test correlation and the threshold at which the correlation became significant.

Read against the paper, the sample's time point label means: pre-sensitization, week 0. This sample's treatment or condition label indicates: therapeutic diphenylcyclopropenone sensitization with weekly scalp DPC. Blood at each patch-test visit was drawn before the patch test was applied. Eligible patients were aged 18 to 70, diagnosed with alopecia, deemed suitable for DPC therapy, and excluded if pregnant. Unfractionated whole blood was collected in Tempus Blood RNA tubes, and total RNA was extracted from that blood. Sample: whole blood, taken in connection with sensitization to the hapten diphenylcyclopropenone (DPC). The sequence was obtained from a woman between 45 and 65 years old with alopecia areata. Some clones in this sample may be carry-over from other donors' samples. The receptor chain draws on TRBV20-1 and TRBJ2-7; the D segment may tentatively be TRBD1 or TRBD2, each giving 7 matched bases. CDR3 sequence: CSAKGAGAPYSYEQYF. The DNA reads as follows: TGCAGTGCTAAGGGGGCGGGAGCCCCCTACTCCTACGAGCAGTACTTC.